These 32 T cell receptor beta chains were all obtained from the same sample, sequenced in a study of blood T cell repertoires in COVID-19. This table comes from immunoSEQ multiplex PCR, and its TCRdb copy is limited to in-frame clones, with some not included. Of over 200,000 clones in the sample, about 90% are singletons; the top ten hold around 16%. Sequencing was done on a sample of PBMCs or T cells enriched from blood (not recorded which). These receptors came from a man younger than 40 who had been exposed to COVID-19.

The V gene is TRBV7-9, the J gene TRBJ2-1, with D possibly matching TRBD2 (5 bases). V lost 7 bases to trimming and J lost 7 bases, with 14 bases between them. The length of the CDR3 is 13 residues. Germline CDR1 reads SEHNR; CDR2 reads FQNEAQ (reference sequence). CDR3 coding DNA: TGTGCCAGCACCCTCGGCCGCGGGAATGAGCAGTTCTTC. Protein sequence: CASTLGRGNEQFF. The whole variable domain, remainder taken from reference TRBV7-9 and TRBJ2-1, is DTGVSQNPRHKITKRGQNVTFRCDPISEHNRLYWYRQTLGQGPEFLTYFQNEAQLEKSRLLSDRFSAERPKGSFSTLEIQRTEQGDSAMYLCASTLGRGNEQFFGPGTRLTVL.

This chain links TRBV18 with TRBJ1-2, with TRBD1 as a possible D gene (6 bases). CDR1 KGHSH and CDR2 LQKENI come from the germline V gene. The CDR3 covers 16 residues. Trimming removed 2 bases from V and 6 bases from J, with 19 bases in between. Here the CDR3 DNA reads TGTGCCAGCTCACCAATCAGGGGCAGGGGAGATCATGGCTACACCTTC. Protein sequence: CASSPIRGRGDHGYTF. Drawing the rest from reference TRBV18 and TRBJ1-2, the complete variable domain is NAGVMQNPRHLVRRRGQEARLRCSPMKGHSHVYWYRQLPEEGLKFMVYLQKENIIDESGMPKERFSAEFPKEGPSILRIQQVVRGDSAAYFCASSPIRGRGDHGYTFGSGTRLTVV.

This sequence joins TRBV5-4 and TRBJ1-1, with 10 bases aligning to TRBD1. The germline V gene has CDR1 SGHNT and CDR2 YYREEE (reference sequence). V lost 7 bases, J lost 4 bases, and 4 bases stayed unmatched. This CDR3 contains 13 residues. The CDR3 DNA follows: TGTGCCAGCCGCAGGACAGGGGGCACTGAAGCTTTCTTT. This encodes CASRRTGGTEAFF.

The J gene is TRBJ1-2, the V gene TRBV20-1; no definite D call. The CDR3 is 11 residues long. Trimming left V 0 bases short and J 10 bases short, with 9 bases between. Germline V gene data show CDR1 as DFQATT and CDR2 as SNEGSKA (reference sequence). DNA for the CDR3: TGCAGTGCTAGAGATCTAGAAAACTACACCTTC. Residues: CSARDLENYTF.

V gene TRBV12-3 or TRBV12-4 combines with J gene TRBJ1-3; D not resolved. The CDR3 is made up of 13 amino acids. V shed 1 base and J shed 6 bases, with 7 bases lying between them. The CDR3 region has the DNA TGTGCCAGCAGTTTAGGGGGAGCAAACACCATATATTTT. Translation: CASSLGGANTIYF.

The sample holds one count of this clone. The chain combines TRBV6-4 with TRBJ2-7; no reliable D call. This CDR3 region has 14 residues. CDR1 and CDR2 from the germline V gene are MRHNA and SNTAGT. Trimming took 5 bases from V and 0 from J, leaving 11 bases between them. CDR3 nucleotide sequence: TGTGCCAGCAGTAGAGAGGTGAACTCCTACGAGCAGTACTTC. Residues: CASSREVNSYEQYF.

The chain uses TRBV19 and TRBJ2-7; D might be TRBD2 (5 bases). This CDR3 contains 17 residues. The germline V gene has CDR1 LNHDA and CDR2 SQIVND (reference sequence). Trimming stripped 10 bases from V and 0 bases from J, with 25 bases between. The CDR3 bases are TGTGCCACCCAACTCCCATTCCCCGGGGTAAGCTCCTACGAGCAGTACTTC. It specifies CATQLPFPGVSSYEQYF. Drawing the rest from reference TRBV19 and TRBJ2-7, the complete variable domain is DGGITQSPKYLFRKEGQNVTLSCEQNLNHDAMYWYRQDPGQGLRLIYYSQIVNDFQKGDIAEGYSVSREKKESFPLTVTSAQKNPTAFYLCATQLPFPGVSSYEQYFGPGTRLTVT.

This CDR3 is CASRTGNEQFF. CDR3 nucleotides: TGTGCCAGCAGGACGGGGAATGAGCAGTTCTTC. The rearrangement links TRBV12-3 or TRBV12-4 to TRBJ2-1; D might be TRBD2 (5 bases). Trimming stripped 6 bases from V and 7 bases from J, with 7 bases between. This CDR3 spans 11 amino acids.

V gene TRBV6-5 combines with J gene TRBJ1-5; TRBD1 might be the D (6 bases). CDR1 is MNHEY, CDR2 SVGAGI, per germline. Deletions cut 0 bases from V and 6 bases from J, with 12 bases between. The CDR3 runs 15 residues. The CDR3 region is CASSYSPQGSQPQHF. In DNA, the CDR3 is TGTGCCAGCAGTTACTCTCCACAGGGCTCTCAGCCCCAGCATTTT.

The rearrangement joins TRBV11-3 to TRBJ2-2; perhaps TRBD2 as D (7 bases). Germline-derived CDR1 and CDR2 are SGHNT and YENEEA. CDR3 length: 16 residues. V was trimmed by 1 base and J by 2 bases, leaving 11 bases between them. The CDR3 loop is CASSLAGGLNTGELFF. Here the CDR3 DNA reads TGTGCCAGCAGCTTAGCGGGGGGCCTTAACACCGGGGAGCTGTTTTTT.

This chain links TRBV7-3 with TRBJ2-2; 11 positions agree with TRBD1. J gave up 7 bases and V 4 bases, and 14 bases lay outside the gene matches. CDR3 length: 18 residues. Germline loops: CDR1 SGHTA, CDR2 FQGTGA. The CDR3 DNA reads as TGTGCCAGCAGCTCCAATCTGGGACAGGGGGACCCACTCGGGGAGCTGTTTTTT. It yields the protein CASSSNLGQGDPLGELFF.

This clone was observed a handful of times. The CDR3: CASSFASGDTIYF. The DNA for the CDR3 is TGTGCCAGCAGTTTTGCGTCCGGGGACACCATATATTTT. The rearrangement uses TRBV27 and TRBJ1-3; D ambiguous. The V gene's germline CDR1 is MNHEY and CDR2 SMNVEV (reference sequence). This CDR3 spans 13 amino acids. Trimming stripped 3 bases from V and 8 bases from J, with 11 bases between.

This sequence joins TRBV6-5 and TRBJ1-1; D is uncertain. The CDR3 spans 14 residues. Germline-derived CDR1 and CDR2 are MNHEY and SVGAGI. The V gene lost 0 bases and the J gene lost 5 bases, with 10 bases spanning the gap. As DNA, the CDR3 is TGTGCCAGCAGTTACTCGCAGCGACGGACTGAAGCTTTCTTT. Amino acid sequence: CASSYSQRRTEAFF.

This sequence joins TRBV28 and TRBJ1-5; D remains ambiguous. The CDR3 has 14 amino acids. CDR1 MDHEN and CDR2 SYDVKM come from the germline V gene. Trimming removed 5 bases from V and 4 bases from J, with 12 bases in between. The CDR3 region is CASSIQKGNQPQHF. The DNA of the CDR3 is TGTGCCAGCAGTATACAGAAAGGAAATCAGCCCCAGCATTTT.

This chain uses TRBV7-9 with TRBJ1-2, with a tentative D call TRBD1 (5 bases). Germline CDR1 SEHNR, CDR2 FQNEAQ (reference sequence). Trimming removed 2 bases at V and 8 bases at J, with 9 bases between. This CDR3 is 12 amino acids long. CDR3 sequence reads: CASSLIGAGYTF. Here the CDR3 DNA reads TGTGCCAGCAGCTTAATTGGGGCCGGCTACACCTTC.

The rearrangement links TRBV6-1 to TRBJ1-2; D is uncertain. Trimming pared 3 bases from V and 5 bases from J, leaving 10 bases between. Germline CDR1 MNHNS, CDR2 SASEGT. This CDR3 spans 13 amino acids. CDR3 coding DNA: TGTGCCAGCAGTGATCCTTCGACTTATGGCTACACCTTC. Amino acids: CASSDPSTYGYTF.

This sequence joins TRBV10-3 and TRBJ1-2, with TRBD1 matching over 9 bases. V was clipped by 6 bases and J by 10 bases; unmatched bases: 6. The CDR3 is 12 residues long. The V gene's germline CDR1 is ENHRY and CDR2 SYGVKD. CDR3 sequence reads: CAIRRTGDDYTF. The CDR3 nucleotides read TGTGCCATCAGACGGACAGGGGATGACTACACCTTC.

This chain joins TRBV3-1 (or the pseudogene TRBV3-2) and TRBJ2-7; the D gene is possibly TRBD1 (6 bases). V lost 2 bases and J lost 3, with 8 bases in between. Germline V gene lookup returns CDR1 LGHDT and CDR2 YNNKEL (reference sequence). The CDR3 is 13 residues long. CDR3 coding DNA: TGTGCCAGCAGCCAAAAACAGGGCTACGAGCAGTACTTC. It encodes CASSQKQGYEQYF.

This chain links TRBV5-4 with TRBJ2-3; 10 bases map to TRBD2. V was pared by 3 bases and J by 6 bases, with 10 bases of the junction left unmatched. CDR1 SGHNT and CDR2 YYREEE come from the germline V gene (reference sequence). The CDR3 has 16 amino acids. The DNA for the CDR3 is TGTGCCAGCAGCTGGGAGCGGGGGGGCCTATCGGATACGCAGTATTTT. Its translation: CASSWERGGLSDTQYF.

The chain recombines TRBV5-1 with TRBJ1-2, with a weak D call TRBD1 (5 bases). V was cut by 7 bases and J by 8 bases, with 36 bases left in between. CDR3 length: 19 residues. The germline CDR1 and CDR2 sequences are SGHRS and YFSETQ. CDR3 coding DNA: TGCGCCAGCGATAAATTCCCAGGGCGGGGAAAGGGTCTAGAAGAGGGCTACACCTTC. Translating it yields CASDKFPGRGKGLEEGYTF. Combining the CDR3 with reference TRBV5-1 and TRBJ1-2 gives the whole variable domain KAGVTQTPRYLIKTRGQQVTLSCSPISGHRSVSWYQQTPGQGLQFLFEYFSETQRNKGNFPGRFSGRQFSNSRSEMNVSTLELGDSALYLCASDKFPGRGKGLEEGYTFGSGTRLTVV.

In this sample, this clone turned up once. This chain uses TRBV11-1 with TRBJ2-1; weak D call: TRBD2 (6 bases). The CDR3 loop spans 14 amino acids. Germline V CDR1 and CDR2: SGHAT, FQDESV (reference sequence). V dropped 1 base and J dropped 4 bases, with 8 bases sitting between them. The CDR3 here is CASSLGGEYNEQFF. The CDR3 DNA reads TGTGCCAGCAGCTTAGGCGGGGAGTACAATGAGCAGTTCTTC.

The V gene is TRBV6-4, the J gene TRBJ2-6, with no clear D. V lost 6 bases to trimming and J lost 0 bases, with 6 bases between them. The CDR3 loop spans 14 amino acids. Germline V gene data show CDR1 as MRHNA and CDR2 as SNTAGT. CDR3 amino acids: CASSTDSGANVLTF. The CDR3 nucleotides read TGTGCCAGCAGCACAGACTCTGGGGCCAACGTCCTGACTTTC.

V and J are TRBV5-6 and TRBJ1-5; TRBD1 agrees at 8 bases. CDR1 is SGHDT, CDR2 YYEEEE, per germline. The CDR3 loop spans 16 amino acids. V was clipped by 4 bases and J by 0 bases; unmatched bases: 6. CDR3 DNA: TGTGCCAGCAGCGCGACAGGGGATTATAGCAATCAGCCCCAGCATTTT. Residues: CASSATGDYSNQPQHF.

DNA of the CDR3: TGTGCCAGCAGTGACTTTTCTAAGTTGGGAGAGACCCAGTACTTC. It translates to CASSDFSKLGETQYF. The chain joins TRBV27 to TRBJ2-5, with unresolved D. The CDR3 has 15 residues. Trimming left V 5 bases short and J 4 bases short, with 17 bases between. Germline CDR1 is MNHEY and CDR2 is SMNVEV (reference sequence).

This sequence joins TRBV29-1 and TRBJ2-3, with TRBD1 matching over 12 bases. The V gene end was trimmed by 7 bases and the J gene end by 6 bases; junction bases not matched to a gene: 8. The CDR3 totals 14 residues. Looked up from germline, CDR1 is SQVTM and CDR2 is ANQGSEA. CDR3 in amino acids: CSGRGGQGADTQYF. The CDR3 DNA sequence: TGCAGCGGCCGGGGGGGACAGGGGGCGGATACGCAGTATTTT.

This clone was observed a few times. V is TRBV9 and J is TRBJ1-1, with 10 bases identical to TRBD1. Germline V CDR1 and CDR2: SGDLS, YYNGEE. V trimming: 7 bases; J trimming: 7 bases; junction bases outside the gene matches: 7. The CDR3 is 13 residues long. The CDR3 DNA reads TGTGCCAGCGGTGGACAGGGGGATTTTGAAGCTTTCTTT. This gives the protein CASGGQGDFEAFF. Full variable domain (remainder filled in from reference TRBV9 and TRBJ1-1): DSGVTQTPKHLITATGQRVTLRCSPRSGDLSVYWYQQSLDQGLQFLIQYYNGEERAKGNILERFSAQQFPDLHSELNLSSLELGDSALYFCASGGQGDFEAFFGQGTRLTVV.

The chain recombines TRBV5-4 with TRBJ1-6, with 8 bases matching TRBD1. This CDR3 comprises 15 residues. Germline CDR1 is SGHNT and CDR2 is YYREEE (reference sequence). V was pared by 6 bases and J by 4 bases, with 6 bases of the junction left unmatched. The CDR3 region is CASTRTGLYNSPLHF. DNA for the CDR3: TGTGCCAGCACGCGGACAGGGCTTTATAATTCACCCCTCCACTTT.

The gene calls are TRBV27 and TRBJ2-3, with 10 bases aligning to TRBD2. Germline values: CDR1 MNHEY, CDR2 SMNVEV (reference sequence). V shed 4 bases, J shed 6 bases, and the junction held 7 bases outside the gene matches. CDR3 length: 15 residues. CDR3 loop: CASSSATSGADTQYF. In DNA, the CDR3 is TGTGCCAGCAGTTCGGCAACTAGCGGGGCGGATACGCAGTATTTT.

The chain is built from TRBV29-1 and TRBJ1-1; D remains ambiguous. CDR1 is SQVTM and CDR2 is ANQGSEA in the germline V gene. Trimming stripped 4 bases from V and 6 bases from J, with 18 bases between. The CDR3 is 14 residues long. Written as DNA, the CDR3 is TGCAGCGTTGTGAGGATGAGGGTTAGGCCTGAAGCTTTCTTT. It translates to CSVVRMRVRPEAFF.

This clone turned up a few times. This chain links TRBV19 with TRBJ2-7; D might be TRBD1 (6 bases). The CDR3 length is 15 residues. Germline V lookup: CDR1 LNHDA, CDR2 SQIVND (reference sequence). Trimming took 8 bases from V and 0 from J, leaving 17 bases between them. In DNA form, the CDR3 reads TGTGCCAGTGCCTACTCCGGACAGAGCTCCTACGAGCAGTACTTC. It encodes CASAYSGQSSYEQYF.

The chain has TRBV5-1 and TRBJ1-4; no definite D call. Trimming stripped 4 bases from V and 6 bases from J, with 7 bases between. This CDR3 has 12 residues. Germline loops: CDR1 SGHRS, CDR2 YFSETQ. The CDR3 sequence is CASSRTDEKLFF. In DNA form, the CDR3 reads TGCGCCAGCAGCAGAACAGATGAAAAACTGTTTTTT. The whole variable domain, remainder taken from reference TRBV5-1 and TRBJ1-4, is KAGVTQTPRYLIKTRGQQVTLSCSPISGHRSVSWYQQTPGQGLQFLFEYFSETQRNKGNFPGRFSGRQFSNSRSEMNVSTLELGDSALYLCASSRTDEKLFFGSGTQLSVL.

V usage is TRBV5-1 and J usage is TRBJ1-2; D is possibly TRBD1 (5 bases). The V gene's germline CDR1 is SGHRS and CDR2 YFSETQ. The V and J ends lost 8 bases and 0 bases respectively, with 11 bases between them. This CDR3 has 13 residues. CDR3 in amino acids: CASSRETNYGYTF. CDR3 DNA sequence: TGCGCCAGTTCCAGGGAAACTAACTATGGCTACACCTTC.